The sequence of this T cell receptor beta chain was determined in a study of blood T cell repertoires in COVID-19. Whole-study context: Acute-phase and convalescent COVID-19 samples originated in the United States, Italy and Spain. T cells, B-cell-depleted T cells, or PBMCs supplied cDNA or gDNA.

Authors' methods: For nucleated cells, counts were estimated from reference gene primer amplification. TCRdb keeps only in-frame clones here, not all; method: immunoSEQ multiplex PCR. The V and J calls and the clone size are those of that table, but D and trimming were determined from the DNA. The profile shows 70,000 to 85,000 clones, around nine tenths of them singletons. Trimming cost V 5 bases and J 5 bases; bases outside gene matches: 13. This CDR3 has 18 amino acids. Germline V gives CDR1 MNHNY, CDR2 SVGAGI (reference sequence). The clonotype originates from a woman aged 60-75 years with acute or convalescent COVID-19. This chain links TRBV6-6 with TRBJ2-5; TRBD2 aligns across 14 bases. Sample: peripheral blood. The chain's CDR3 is CASSPQTSGRAGGETQYF. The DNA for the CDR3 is TGTGCCAGCAGTCCACAGACTAGCGGGAGGGCCGGTGGCGAGACCCAGTACTTC.